Listed below are T cell receptor beta chains from one sample, sequenced in a study of blood T cell repertoires in COVID-19. The repertoire was sequenced with immunoSEQ multiplex PCR; TCRdb's copy has only in-frame clones and lacks some. The sample holds under 200,000 clones, over 80% seen once. What was sequenced was peripheral blood. These receptors came from a man between 60 and 75 years old with COVID-19, enrolled during active disease. Both conserved end residues are part of each CDR3. D genes are given only for firm matches. Clone size is given for some rows only: seen once, a few or many times, or a class if the clone is expanded.

V gene: TRBV4-3; D gene: -; J gene: TRBJ2-6; clone size: -; CDR3 protein: CASSQEPVRGANVLTF; CDR3 DNA: TGCGCCAGCAGCCAAGAACCGGTGAGGGGGGCCAACGTCCTGACTTTC
V gene: TRBV19; D gene: -; J gene: TRBJ1-1; clone size: -; CDR3 protein: CASSANGSGGKTEAFF; CDR3 DNA: TGTGCCAGTAGCGCAAACGGGTCGGGGGGCAAAACTGAAGCTTTCTTT
V gene: TRBV28; D gene: TRBD1; J gene: TRBJ1-2; clone size: -; CDR3 protein: CASSFSTGGSYTF; CDR3 DNA: TGTGCCAGCAGTTTCTCGACAGGGGGAAGCTACACCTTC
V gene: TRBV19; D gene: TRBD1; J gene: TRBJ2-6; clone size: -; CDR3 protein: CASGGQAGANVLTF; CDR3 DNA: TGTGCCAGCGGGGGACAGGCTGGGGCCAACGTCCTGACTTTC
V gene: TRBV28; D gene: TRBD1; J gene: TRBJ1-2; clone size: few; CDR3 protein: CASSGTGYYYGYTF; CDR3 DNA: TGTGCCAGCAGTGGGACAGGTTACTACTATGGCTACACCTTC
V gene: TRBV18; D gene: TRBD1; J gene: TRBJ2-7; clone size: -; CDR3 protein: CASSVTTGASSYEQYF; CDR3 DNA: TGTGCCAGCTCAGTAACGACAGGGGCCTCCTCCTACGAGCAGTACTTC
V gene: TRBV3-1/TRBV3-2; D gene: -; J gene: TRBJ2-4; clone size: -; CDR3 protein: CASSHLGLLAKNIQYF; CDR3 DNA: TGTGCCAGCAGCCATTTAGGACTGCTAGCCAAAAACATTCAGTACTTC
V gene: TRBV2; D gene: TRBD1; J gene: TRBJ1-4; clone size: -; CDR3 protein: CASSVRRQGANEKLFF; CDR3 DNA: TGTGCCAGCAGTGTAAGACGACAGGGCGCTAATGAAAAACTGTTTTTT
V gene: TRBV7-9; D gene: -; J gene: TRBJ1-2; clone size: -; CDR3 protein: CASSVTGLDYGYTF; CDR3 DNA: TGTGCCAGCAGCGTAACAGGGTTGGACTATGGCTACACCTTC
V gene: TRBV7-2; D gene: TRBD1; J gene: TRBJ2-7; clone size: -; CDR3 protein: CASSLETGGSYEQYF; CDR3 DNA: TGTGCCAGCAGCTTAGAGACAGGGGGCAGTTACGAGCAGTACTTC
V gene: TRBV13; D gene: TRBD2; J gene: TRBJ2-1; clone size: -; CDR3 protein: CASSLSGTNDNEQFF; CDR3 DNA: TGTGCCAGCAGCCTGAGCGGGACTAACGACAATGAGCAGTTCTTC
V gene: TRBV27; D gene: TRBD1; J gene: TRBJ2-6; clone size: -; CDR3 protein: CASSRQGARLSGANVLTF; CDR3 DNA: TGTGCCAGCAGTCGACAGGGGGCCCGGCTCTCTGGGGCCAACGTCCTGACTTTC
V gene: TRBV27; D gene: -; J gene: TRBJ1-4; clone size: -; CDR3 protein: CASSIFGGRGEKLFF; CDR3 DNA: TGTGCCAGCAGTATCTTCGGGGGGAGGGGGGAAAAACTGTTTTTT
V gene: TRBV18; D gene: -; J gene: TRBJ1-2; clone size: -; CDR3 protein: CASSPSGAGSYGYTF; CDR3 DNA: TGTGCCAGCTCACCTTCAGGGGCTGGAAGCTATGGCTACACCTTC
V gene: TRBV7-8; D gene: TRBD1; J gene: TRBJ1-1; clone size: -; CDR3 protein: CASSLEGQVNTEAFF; CDR3 DNA: TGTGCCAGCAGCCTGGAGGGACAGGTGAACACTGAAGCTTTCTTT
V gene: TRBV2; D gene: -; J gene: TRBJ2-3; clone size: -; CDR3 protein: CASSEANTQYF; CDR3 DNA: TGTGCCAGCAGTGAGGCAAATACGCAGTATTTT
V gene: TRBV4-3; D gene: -; J gene: TRBJ1-1; clone size: -; CDR3 protein: CASSPQQGPSSEAFF; CDR3 DNA: TGCGCCAGCAGCCCCCAACAGGGCCCTAGTTCTGAAGCTTTCTTT
V gene: TRBV18; D gene: TRBD1; J gene: TRBJ1-1; clone size: once; CDR3 protein: CASSPRTGGTEAFF; CDR3 DNA: TGTGCCAGCTCACCGCGGACAGGGGGGACTGAAGCTTTCTTT
V gene: TRBV20-1; D gene: TRBD2; J gene: TRBJ2-5; clone size: -; CDR3 protein: CSASKAGGQETQYF; CDR3 DNA: TGCAGTGCTAGTAAGGCGGGAGGGCAAGAGACCCAGTACTTC
V gene: TRBV28; D gene: TRBD1; J gene: TRBJ1-2; clone size: -; CDR3 protein: CATGDRTYGYTF; CDR3 DNA: TGTGCCACCGGGGACAGGACGTATGGCTACACCTTC
V gene: TRBV5-6; D gene: TRBD1; J gene: TRBJ1-1; clone size: -; CDR3 protein: CASSWRQGRNTEAFF; CDR3 DNA: TGTGCCAGCAGCTGGCGACAGGGAAGGAACACTGAAGCTTTCTTT
V gene: TRBV7-9; D gene: TRBD1; J gene: TRBJ1-6; clone size: -; CDR3 protein: CASTGTGKLSNSPLHF; CDR3 DNA: TGTGCCAGCACCGGGACAGGGAAACTAAGCAATTCACCCCTCCACTTT
V gene: TRBV3-1/TRBV3-2; D gene: TRBD1; J gene: TRBJ1-4; clone size: -; CDR3 protein: CASSQSPGQGKFF; CDR3 DNA: TGTGCCAGCAGCCAGAGTCCGGGACAGGGAAAGTTTTTT
V gene: TRBV29-1; D gene: TRBD1; J gene: TRBJ2-7; clone size: -; CDR3 protein: CSVGGTGSYEQYF; CDR3 DNA: TGCAGCGTGGGCGGGACAGGTTCCTACGAGCAGTACTTC
V gene: TRBV15; D gene: -; J gene: TRBJ1-4; clone size: -; CDR3 protein: CATSRFRRANEKLFF; CDR3 DNA: TGTGCCACCAGCAGATTTCGACGGGCTAATGAAAAACTGTTTTTT
V gene: TRBV6-6; D gene: TRBD1; J gene: TRBJ1-5; clone size: -; CDR3 protein: CASSPGGWVQPQHF; CDR3 DNA: TGTGCCAGCAGTCCAGGGGGGTGGGTCCAGCCCCAGCATTTT
V gene: TRBV5-5; D gene: TRBD1; J gene: TRBJ1-1; clone size: -; CDR3 protein: CASSWLASGTGTTEAFF; CDR3 DNA: TGTGCCAGCAGCTGGCTGGCCTCCGGGACAGGGACAACTGAAGCTTTCTTT